The 5 T cell receptor beta chains presented below share a single source sample, sequenced in a study of cytomegalovirus exposure and HLA in healthy donors. Use of 60 Vbeta and 13 Jbeta primers characterized the PCR. Sequencing used immunoSEQ multiplex PCR; TCRdb keeps in-frame clones, though not all of them. The sample lists 160,000 or so clones; about 80% were seen once. The sequencing sample was made of PBMCs. These receptors were collected from a man aged 55 to 70 in good health and CMV-seronegative.

V and J are TRBV2 and TRBJ1-5, with TRBD1 matching over 9 bases. The CDR3 has 14 residues. V shed 7 bases, J shed 6 bases, and the junction held 7 bases outside the gene matches. In germline, CDR1 is SNHLY, CDR2 FYNNEI. For the CDR3, the DNA is TGTGCCAGCAAACGGGACAGGGTATCTCAGCCCCAGCATTTT. Amino acid sequence: CASKRDRVSQPQHF.

As concerns this clone: A read error may produce the germline difference seen at one junction end. CDR3 bases: TGTGCCAGCAGTTTAGGGGGGGCGCGGATTCAGCCCCAGAATTTT. Its translation is CASSLGGARIQPQNF. This sequence joins TRBV28 and TRBJ1-5; the D gene is possibly TRBD1 (6 bases). The length of the CDR3 is 15 residues. CDR1 is MDHEN, CDR2 SYDVKM, per germline.

Only a few counts were recorded for this clone. The V gene is TRBV4-1, the J gene TRBJ1-1; no clear D. The CDR3 extends over 12 amino acids. V lost 1 base and J 10 bases, leaving 10 bases between the germline ends. Germline V CDR1 and CDR2: MGHRA, YSYEKL. This chain's CDR3 is CASSQGENGAFF. In DNA, the CDR3 is TGCGCCAGCAGCCAAGGGGAGAACGGAGCTTTCTTT.

V gene TRBV11-2 combines with J gene TRBJ1-3, with D uncertain. The ends were cut back, 1 base at V and 0 bases at J, with 10 bases in the middle. This CDR3 is built from 16 residues. Germline assignment: CDR1 SGHAT and CDR2 FQNNGV. The CDR3 sequence: CASSLAAASSGNTIYF. CDR3 coding DNA: TGTGCCAGCAGCTTAGCAGCGGCCAGCTCTGGAAACACCATATATTTT.

The chain carries TRBV4-3 and TRBJ1-1; D is unresolved. Trimming left V 4 bases short and J 6 bases short, with 15 bases between. Germline V gene lookup returns CDR1 LGHNA and CDR2 YSLEER. This CDR3 comprises 14 residues. The CDR3 region is CASSPTAGIAEAFF. CDR3 in DNA: TGCGCCAGCAGCCCTACGGCGGGAATCGCTGAAGCTTTCTTT.